Sequencing of this T cell receptor beta chain was carried out in a study of cytomegalovirus exposure and HLA in healthy donors. Libraries were prepared by immunoSEQ multiplex PCR; TCRdb keeps only in-frame clonotypes and omits some of them. Here the sample spans about 180,000 clones, 75% to 90% being singletons. V was clipped by 7 bases and J by 2 bases, with 10 bases between them. This CDR3 is built from 13 residues. Germline loops: CDR1 LNHDA, CDR2 SQIVND (reference sequence). V gene TRBV19 combines with J gene TRBJ2-3, with a weak D call TRBD1 (5 bases). The sequence was collected from a man aged 18 to 29 in good health and CMV-seropositive. Sequencing used PBMCs. The CDR3 here is CASTGPNTDTQYF. The CDR3 DNA follows: TGTGCCAGTACAGGGCCTAACACAGATACGCAGTATTTT. The full variable domain, rest sourced from reference TRBV19 and TRBJ2-3, is DGGITQSPKYLFRKEGQNVTLSCEQNLNHDAMYWYRQDPGQGLRLIYYSQIVNDFQKGDIAEGYSVSREKKESFPLTVTSAQKNPTAFYLCASTGPNTDTQYFGPGTRLTVL.